This T cell receptor (beta chain) derives from a study of blood T cell repertoires in COVID-19. Trimming took 2 bases from V and 7 from J, leaving 11 bases between them. Germline loops: CDR1 GTSNPN, CDR2 SVGIG (reference sequence). The CDR3 runs to 13 residues. Clones were sequenced by immunoSEQ multiplex PCR, and TCRdb holds only the in-frame ones, with some missing. Of some 380,000 clones detected, approximately 91% appear once; the ten largest clones hold approximately 2%. Participants had their cohort set by participant-reported clinical history. The V call is TRBV30, the J call TRBJ1-4; tentative D call: TRBD1 (6 bases). The receptor comes from a woman in her thirties or forties with acute COVID-19. Sequencing input: PBMCs or T cells enriched from blood (not recorded which). DNA for the CDR3: TGTGCCTGGAGTAACCAGGGGAGTGAAAAACTGTTTTTT. Its protein product is CAWSNQGSEKLFF.